One sample yielded the 13 T cell receptor beta chains listed below, sequenced in a study of CXCR3 chemokines and chemotherapy response in bladder cancer. TCRdb fed the PCR reads into MiXCR, producing one record per CDR3 protein. The sample has over 2,000 distinct CDR3 sequences, approximately 16% seen once. This material was obtained from a patient whose treatment included neoadjuvant chemotherapy. Receptor source: a human donor with bladder cancer that responded to neoadjuvant chemotherapy.

This clonotype was seen ten or more times. The rearrangement uses TRBV6-6 and TRBJ1-6, with no clear D. The CDR3 runs 13 residues. The V end was cut by 2 bases, the J end by 10 bases, with 9 bases between. CDR1 is MNHNY and CDR2 is SVGAGI in the germline V gene (reference sequence). CDR3 coding DNA: TGTGCCAGCAGTTACGGGGAACCATCACCCCTCCACTTT. It translates to CASSYGEPSPLHF.

This clonotype qualifies as medium-sized. The chain employs TRBV7-9 and TRBJ2-2; perhaps TRBD2 as D (5 bases). The CDR3 runs 15 residues. The V and J ends lost 5 bases and 1 base respectively, with 11 bases between them. CDR1 and CDR2 from the germline V gene are SEHNR and FQNEAQ (reference sequence). The chain's CDR3 is CASSPGELNTGELFF. The CDR3 nucleotides read TGTGCCAGCAGCCCCGGGGAATTGAACACCGGGGAGCTGTTTTTT.

The chain is built from TRBV5-6 and TRBJ1-1; TRBD1 is a possible D gene (5 bases). The V gene's germline CDR1 is SGHDT and CDR2 YYEEEE. Trimming left V 2 bases short and J 10 bases short, with 9 bases between. CDR3 length: 11 amino acids. The CDR3 is CASSFRGRAFF. The CDR3, as DNA: TGTGCCAGCAGCTTCCGGGGGAGAGCTTTCTTT.

This clonotype was counted only a few times. The gene calls are TRBV6-5 and TRBJ2-7; TRBD2 might be the D (6 bases). V lost 0 bases and J 4 bases, leaving 10 bases between the germline ends. This CDR3 contains 14 residues. Germline values: CDR1 MNHEY, CDR2 SVGAGI. In DNA form, the CDR3 reads TGTGCCAGCAGTTACTCGAATCGGGGGTACGAGCAGTACTTC. It encodes CASSYSNRGYEQYF.

By proportion, this clonotype is medium-sized. The V call is TRBV6-5, the J call TRBJ2-1; D gene uncertain. Trimming left V 4 bases short and J 8 bases short, with 12 bases between. CDR1 is MNHEY, CDR2 SVGAGI, per germline. The CDR3 is 13 amino acids. The chain's CDR3 is CASSSGFSDEQFF. The CDR3 region has the DNA TGTGCCAGCAGTTCCGGGTTTTCGGATGAGCAGTTCTTC.

This clonotype is labeled as medium-sized. The chain combines TRBV25-1 with TRBJ1-2, with D possibly TRBD1 on 5 matching bases. This CDR3 spans 12 amino acids. The germline gives CDR1 MGHDK, CDR2 SYGVNS. Deletions cut 3 bases from V and 7 bases from J, with 9 bases between. The CDR3 DNA sequence: TGTGCCAGCAGTGAGGGGCTAGTTGGCTACACCTTC. Its translation is CASSEGLVGYTF.

This clonotype was counted ten times or more. The chain combines TRBV5-4 with TRBJ1-1; D gene ambiguous. Germline V gene sequence: CDR1 SGHNT, CDR2 YYREEE (reference sequence). With 1 base removed from V and 6 bases from J, the gap between germline ends came to 10 bases. The CDR3 sequence is 13 residues long. CDR3 residues: CASSLPGEAEAFF. The CDR3 DNA sequence: TGTGCCAGCAGCTTGCCCGGAGAGGCTGAAGCTTTCTTT. Full variable domain (rest looked up from reference TRBV5-4 and TRBJ1-1): ETGVTQSPTHLIKTRGQQVTLRCSSQSGHNTVSWYQQALGQGPQFIFQYYREEENGRGNFPPRFSGLQFPNYSSELNVNALELDDSALYLCASSLPGEAEAFFGQGTRLTVV.

This clonotype was seen a few times. Because the CDR3 is missing its conserved closing phenylalanine or tryptophan, this is likely a read error. The DNA is omitted, as the CDR3 cannot be located on it reliably, and the CDR3 follows TCRdb's listing. The V call is TRBV6-2 or TRBV6-3, the J call TRBJ2-5; the listed D gene, TRBD2, was not tested against the DNA. Germline V lookup: CDR1 MNHEY, CDR2 SVGEGT. The CDR3 extends over 10 residues, inclusive of both ends. The CDR3 reads CASSYGGRTP.

To note about this clonotype: With only one base between it and a far larger clone, this is likely a read error. The gene calls are TRBV6-5 and TRBJ1-1; D is unclear. Looked up from germline, CDR1 is MNHEY and CDR2 is SVGAGI. V was trimmed by 5 bases and J by 4 bases, leaving 20 bases between them. The CDR3 is made up of 16 amino acids. For the CDR3, the DNA is TGTGCCAGCAGTGAGTCTTCCACCCCAGAAGGCACTGAAGCTTTCTTT. This sequence encodes CASSESSTPEGTEAFF.

The table lists this clonotype with many counts. This chain uses TRBV27 with TRBJ2-7, with TRBD1 matching 8 bases. Germline V gene data show CDR1 as MNHEY and CDR2 as SMNVEV (reference sequence). Germline trimming cut 7 bases from V and 2 bases from J; bases unmatched to any gene: 7. The CDR3 covers 14 residues. CDR3: CASTLRQGTYEQYF. The CDR3 bases are TGTGCCAGCACCCTTAGACAGGGGACCTACGAGCAGTACTTC.

The chain employs TRBV2 and TRBJ1-2, with 10 bases fitting TRBD1. The CDR3 loop spans 13 amino acids. CDR1 and CDR2 from the germline V gene are SNHLY and FYNNEI. Trimming at V came to 6 bases and at J to 4 bases, leaving 2 bases not matched to a gene. CDR3 region: CASRTGGIYGYTF. The CDR3 bases are TGTGCCAGCAGGACAGGGGGCATCTATGGCTACACCTTC. Together with reference TRBV2 and TRBJ1-2, the CDR3 gives the full variable domain: EPEVTQTPSHQVTQMGQEVILRCVPISNHLYFYWYRQILGQKVEFLVSFYNNEISEKSEIFDDQFSVERPDGSNFTLKIRSTKLEDSAMYFCASRTGGIYGYTFGSGTRLTVV.

The chain combines TRBV6-6 with TRBJ1-2; 9 bases map to TRBD1. V lost 0 bases, J lost 7 bases, and 6 bases stayed unmatched. Germline CDR1 and CDR2: MNHNY and SVGAGI (reference sequence). The CDR3 has 15 residues. The CDR3 sequence is CASSYSKQGAGGYTF. For the CDR3, the DNA is TGTGCCAGCAGTTACTCGAAACAGGGGGCTGGTGGCTACACCTTC.

This clonotype has a count of ten or more. This rearrangement joins TRBV15 to TRBJ1-2; the match to TRBD1 covers 9 bases. V shed 1 base, J shed 3 bases, and the junction held 6 bases outside the gene matches. Germline-derived CDR1 and CDR2 are LNHNV and YYDKDF (reference sequence). The CDR3 consists of 16 residues. CDR3 sequence (DNA): TGTGCCACCAGCAGAGGGACAGGGGCCCTCTACTATGGCTACACCTTC. Translating gives CATSRGTGALYYGYTF.